These 31 T cell receptor beta chains came from one sample sequenced in a study of OX40 agonist ivuxolimab in advanced cancers. Sequenced by immunoSEQ multiplex PCR; TCRdb stores in-frame clones only, minus some. The sample yields 50,000 to 75,000 clones, 70% to 90% seen once. The material sequenced was CD4+ or CD8+ T cells sorted from blood, taken in a trial of the OX40 agonist ivuxolimab. Every receptor here comes from an adult with an advanced solid tumor such as melanoma, head and neck, liver or kidney cancer.

The chain carries TRBV4-1 and TRBJ1-1; D might be TRBD1 (5 bases). The CDR3 runs to 16 residues. V was clipped by 6 bases and J by 8 bases, with 25 bases between them. Germline lookup yields CDR1 MGHRA and CDR2 YSYEKL. CDR3 in DNA: TGCGCCAGCAGTCCCCACATCTATGGGGGTAAGATCGAAGCTTTCTTT. This translates into CASSPHIYGGKIEAFF.

The V gene is TRBV30, the J gene TRBJ1-2; 8 bases agree with TRBD1. Germline CDR1 and CDR2: GTSNPN and SVGIG (reference sequence). The CDR3 has 14 amino acids. V was clipped by 1 base and J by 8 bases; unmatched bases: 9. In DNA, the CDR3 is TGTGCCTGGAGTGCCCCGGGACAGGACCTCGGCTACACCTTC. It yields the protein CAWSAPGQDLGYTF.

This clone was seen only a few times. The chain links TRBV11-2 to TRBJ1-1; 7 nucleotides line up with TRBD1. J lost 7 bases, V lost 6 bases, and 11 bases had no gene match. The CDR3 is 14 amino acids. Germline V CDR1 and CDR2: SGHAT, FQNNGV. The CDR3 spells CASSYIGTVIEAFF. CDR3 sequence (DNA): TGTGCCAGCAGTTACATCGGGACAGTAATTGAAGCTTTCTTT. Full variable domain (remainder filled in from reference TRBV11-2 and TRBJ1-1): EAGVAQSPRYKIIEKRQSVAFWCNPISGHATLYWYQQILGQGPKLLIQFQNNGVVDDSQLPKDRFSAERLKGVDSTLKIQPAKLEDSAVYLCASSYIGTVIEAFFGQGTRLTVV.

This chain connects TRBV18 to TRBJ1-1; no firm D call. Germline V CDR1 and CDR2: KGHSH, LQKENI. Trimming cost V 3 bases and J 3 bases, with 8 bases left between them. CDR3 length: 13 amino acids. CDR3 sequence: CASSPAGDTEAFF. The CDR3 DNA reads as TGTGCCAGCTCACCTGCTGGGGACACTGAAGCTTTCTTT.

The chain couples TRBV5-1 to TRBJ2-3, with 11 nucleotides matching TRBD1. Germline V gives CDR1 SGHRS, CDR2 YFSETQ. J was trimmed by 6 bases and V by 0 bases; bases with no gene match: 3. CDR3 size: 15 residues. Here the CDR3 DNA reads TGCGCCAGCAGCTTGGGGGACAGGGGGTTTGATACGCAGTATTTT. Translated, it gives CASSLGDRGFDTQYF.

This sequence joins TRBV7-3 and TRBJ2-3, with a weak D call TRBD1 (6 bases). Looked up from germline, CDR1 is SGHTA and CDR2 is FQGTGA. The CDR3 has 14 residues. V dropped 5 bases and J dropped 0 bases, with 9 bases sitting between them. The CDR3 region has the DNA TGTGCCAGCAGCAACCAGGGGAGCACAGATACGCAGTATTTT. Its protein product is CASSNQGSTDTQYF. Full variable domain (missing parts from reference TRBV7-3 and TRBJ2-3): GAGVSQTPSNKVTEKGKYVELRCDPISGHTALYWYRQSLGQGPEFLIYFQGTGAADDSGLPNDRFFAVRPEGSVSTLKIQRTERGDSAVYLCASSNQGSTDTQYFGPGTRLTVL.

The chain is built from TRBV28 and TRBJ2-7, with 7 bases lining up with TRBD1. Germline V CDR1 and CDR2: MDHEN, SYDVKM. The CDR3 sequence is 14 residues long. Trimming removed 6 bases from V and 3 bases from J; junction bases left unmatched: 8. DNA for the CDR3: TGTGCCAGCAGGCCGGGACAGTACGTCTACGAGCAGTACTTC. The encoded protein is CASRPGQYVYEQYF.

The chain uses TRBV7-6 and TRBJ1-2; D might be TRBD1 (6 bases). The V gene lost 2 bases and the J gene lost 8 bases, with 12 bases spanning the gap. The CDR3 consists of 13 residues. Germline V gene lookup returns CDR1 SGHVS and CDR2 FNYEAQ. The CDR3, as DNA: TGTGCCAGCAGCTTAAATTTGGGGGGCGGCTACACCTTC. Its protein product is CASSLNLGGGYTF. Full variable domain (remainder filled in from reference TRBV7-6 and TRBJ1-2): GAGVSQSPRYKVTKRGQDVALRCDPISGHVSLYWYRQALGQGPEFLTYFNYEAQQDKSGLPNDRFSAERPEGSISTLTIQRTEQRDSAMYRCASSLNLGGGYTFGSGTRLTVV.

The V and J genes are TRBV7-3 and TRBJ2-2; D perhaps matches TRBD1 (6 bases). Germline CDR1 reads SGHTA; CDR2 reads FQGTGA. This CDR3 has 16 amino acids. V dropped 5 bases and J dropped 7 bases, with 20 bases sitting between them. CDR3 sequence: CASSLNAAGVIGELFF. The CDR3 DNA is TGTGCCAGCAGCCTTAACGCGGCAGGGGTGATCGGGGAGCTGTTTTTT.

V usage is TRBV19 and J usage is TRBJ2-6; 9 nucleotides agree with TRBD1. V lost 8 bases to trimming and J lost 0 bases; unmatched junction nucleotides: 5. The germline V gene has CDR1 LNHDA and CDR2 SQIVND (reference sequence). This CDR3 spans 16 amino acids. As DNA, the CDR3 is TGTGCCAGTGTGGACAGGGGCTACTCTGGGGCCAACGTCCTGACTTTC. This codes for CASVDRGYSGANVLTF.

This sequence joins TRBV11-2 and TRBJ1-3; D unresolved. Trimming shortened V by 5 bases and J by 0 bases, and 8 bases separated the two germline ends. The CDR3 is 14 amino acids. Germline V CDR1 and CDR2: SGHAT, FQNNGV. CDR3 sequence reads: CASSLGISGNTIYF. The CDR3 DNA sequence: TGTGCCAGCAGCCTGGGGATCTCTGGAAACACCATATATTTT.

The chain is built from TRBV7-9 and TRBJ2-7; D may be TRBD2 (6 bases). The germline V gene has CDR1 SEHNR and CDR2 FQNEAQ (reference sequence). The CDR3 totals 15 residues. Trimming left V 5 bases short and J 2 bases short, with 16 bases between. The CDR3 reads CASSPYGGWAYEQYF. DNA of the CDR3: TGTGCCAGCAGCCCCTATGGAGGGTGGGCCTACGAGCAGTACTTC. The full variable domain, its missing parts supplied by reference TRBV7-9 and TRBJ2-7, is DTGVSQNPRHKITKRGQNVTFRCDPISEHNRLYWYRQTLGQGPEFLTYFQNEAQLEKSRLLSDRFSAERPKGSFSTLEIQRTEQGDSAMYLCASSPYGGWAYEQYFGPGTRLTVT.

V and J are TRBV9 and TRBJ2-5; no clear D. Germline loops: CDR1 SGDLS, CDR2 YYNGEE. The CDR3 consists of 13 residues. Trimming removed 0 bases from V and 0 bases from J, with 3 bases in between. The CDR3 coding sequence is TGTGCCAGCAGCGTAGAGTACCAAGAGACCCAGTACTTC. As protein: CASSVEYQETQYF.

The chain combines TRBV19 with TRBJ2-1; a possible D gene is TRBD2 (6 bases). CDR1 is LNHDA and CDR2 is SQIVND in the germline V gene (reference sequence). Between the trimmed V and J ends, which lost 5 bases and 7 bases, there was a span of 9 bases. The CDR3 is 12 residues long. CDR3 residues: CASSAGRNEQFF. The CDR3 nucleotides read TGTGCCAGTAGTGCAGGGAGGAATGAGCAGTTCTTC.

The gene calls are TRBV4-3 and TRBJ1-2; 9 nucleotides line up with TRBD1. V was pared by 3 bases and J by 5 bases, with 10 bases of the junction left unmatched. This CDR3 has 16 amino acids. Germline CDR1 and CDR2: LGHNA and YSLEER. The CDR3 region has the DNA TGCGCCAGCAGCCAGACGTCCGGGACAGGGTGGTATGGCTACACCTTC. Translation: CASSQTSGTGWYGYTF.

The genes are TRBV19 and TRBJ2-1; 7 positions agree with TRBD2. V lost 8 bases to trimming and J lost 8 bases; unmatched junction nucleotides: 15. The CDR3 is 15 amino acids. Germline CDR1 is LNHDA and CDR2 is SQIVND (reference sequence). CDR3 nucleotide sequence: TGTGCCAGTTACGGTCAGGGAAGACTAGCTGATGAGCAGTTCTTC. Translation gives CASYGQGRLADEQFF.

CDR3 protein: CASSEGPLYEQYF. DNA of the CDR3: TGTGCCAGCAGTGAAGGCCCGTTGTACGAGCAGTACTTC. The chain joins TRBV6-1 to TRBJ2-7, with unresolved D. This CDR3 is built from 13 residues. Looked up from germline, CDR1 is MNHNS and CDR2 is SASEGT. Trimming removed 1 base from V and 4 bases from J, with 8 bases in between.

The chain combines TRBV5-4 with TRBJ2-5, with TRBD1 matching over 8 bases. Gene TRBJ2-7 matches the end of the DNA better, so the J call may be wrong. CDR3 size: 16 residues. Germline V gene lookup returns CDR1 SGHNT and CDR2 YYREEE (reference sequence). CDR3 sequence reads: CASSLGAGGLRYEQYF. The CDR3 nucleotides are TGTGCCAGCAGCTTGGGCGCAGGGGGCCTCAGGTACGAGCAGTACTTC.

The chain recombines TRBV19 with TRBJ2-6; D possibly corresponds to TRBD2 (6 bases). Germline CDR1 LNHDA, CDR2 SQIVND (reference sequence). V was clipped by 0 bases and J by 3 bases, with 15 bases between them. This CDR3 contains 18 residues. The CDR3, as DNA: TGTGCCAGTAGTATAGAAGGCGGAGGGAGTGGTGGGGCCAACGTCCTGACTTTC. It yields the protein CASSIEGGGSGGANVLTF.

V and J are TRBV7-9 and TRBJ2-6; D is unclear. Trimming shortened V by 3 bases and J by 2 bases, and 8 bases separated the two germline ends. Germline V CDR1 and CDR2: SEHNR, FQNEAQ (reference sequence). The CDR3 totals 15 residues. The chain's CDR3 is CASSFGWAGANVLTF. CDR3 coding DNA: TGTGCCAGCAGCTTCGGGTGGGCTGGGGCCAACGTCCTGACTTTC.

The chain uses TRBV18 and TRBJ1-2; 7 bases fit TRBD1. Germline V gives CDR1 KGHSH, CDR2 LQKENI. CDR3 length: 15 residues. Trimming removed 3 bases from V and 4 bases from J; junction bases left unmatched: 8. CDR3 loop: CASSPPRGSGYGYTF. The DNA of the CDR3 is TGTGCCAGCTCACCCCCCAGGGGGAGCGGCTATGGCTACACCTTC.

This rearrangement joins TRBV18 to TRBJ2-7, with TRBD1 matching over 12 bases. The CDR3 is 15 amino acids. V trimming: 3 bases; J trimming: 5 bases; junction bases outside the gene matches: 5. CDR1 and CDR2 from the germline V gene are KGHSH and LQKENI. The CDR3 region has the DNA TGTGCCAGCTCACCTGGGACAGGGGGCAGAGACGAGCAGTACTTC. Protein: CASSPGTGGRDEQYF.

This chain links TRBV27 with TRBJ1-6; D remains unclear. Germline loops: CDR1 MNHEY, CDR2 SMNVEV (reference sequence). Trimming removed 3 bases at V and 10 bases at J, with 7 bases between. The length of the CDR3 is 12 residues. The CDR3 DNA is TGTGCCAGCAGTTTGATGGGATCACCCCTCCACTTT. Its translation: CASSLMGSPLHF.

The chain is built from TRBV19 and TRBJ2-1; TRBD2 matches at 10 bases. Germline CDR1 LNHDA, CDR2 SQIVND (reference sequence). V lost 3 bases to trimming and J lost 10 bases; unmatched junction nucleotides: 15. The CDR3 has 17 amino acids. CDR3 DNA sequence: TGTGCCAGTAGTATGTTAGGAAGAGCGGGAGGGCTGGGCGAGCAGTTCTTC. Protein: CASSMLGRAGGLGEQFF.

The chain links TRBV18 to TRBJ1-5, with D perhaps matching TRBD1 (6 bases). This CDR3 comprises 18 residues. Germline V CDR1 and CDR2: KGHSH, LQKENI. Trimming took off 4 bases at V and 2 bases at J, with 21 bases between the two ends. The CDR3 is CASSQNSNGGVGNQPQHF. The CDR3 region has the DNA TGTGCCAGCTCACAAAACAGTAATGGGGGCGTGGGCAATCAGCCCCAGCATTTT.

The DNA of the CDR3 is TGTGCCAGTAGTGCAGAACGAGGCCCTTGGGGCGGGGAGCTGTTTTTT. Translating it yields CASSAERGPWGGELFF. The J gene is TRBJ2-2, the V gene TRBV19; no reliable D call. V dropped 5 bases and J dropped 7 bases, with 20 bases sitting between them. There are 16 residues in the CDR3. CDR1 LNHDA and CDR2 SQIVND come from the germline V gene (reference sequence).

This rearrangement joins TRBV5-1 to TRBJ2-7; 7 bases agree with TRBD1. Trimming took 3 bases from V and 4 from J; bases not matched to a gene: 1. The CDR3 spans 12 residues. Germline CDR1 SGHRS, CDR2 YFSETQ. The CDR3 nucleotides are TGCGCCAGCAGCTCGGGACAGTACGAGCAGTACTTC. Translation: CASSSGQYEQYF. Based on the CDR3 plus reference TRBV5-1 and TRBJ2-7, the full variable domain is KAGVTQTPRYLIKTRGQQVTLSCSPISGHRSVSWYQQTPGQGLQFLFEYFSETQRNKGNFPGRFSGRQFSNSRSEMNVSTLELGDSALYLCASSSGQYEQYFGPGTRLTVT.

This clone was recorded only once. The J gene is TRBJ2-3, the V gene TRBV11-2; 8 bases are shared with TRBD2. CDR3 length equals 15 residues. Looked up from germline, CDR1 is SGHAT and CDR2 is FQNNGV. V lost 0 bases, J lost 7 bases, and 6 bases stayed unmatched. CDR3 residues: CASSLDTGGPYTQYF. For the CDR3, the DNA is TGTGCCAGCAGCTTAGATACGGGAGGGCCATATACGCAGTATTTT.

This clone was seen more than once but under ten times. This chain connects TRBV19 to TRBJ2-7, with 8 bases lining up with TRBD2. V shed 1 base, J shed 0 bases, and the junction held 5 bases outside the gene matches. This CDR3 contains 16 residues. The V gene's germline CDR1 is LNHDA and CDR2 SQIVND (reference sequence). CDR3 sequence: CASSIASGSSSYEQYF. As DNA, the CDR3 is TGTGCCAGTAGTATAGCGAGCGGGAGTAGCTCCTACGAGCAGTACTTC.

The gene calls are TRBV5-1 and TRBJ2-1; no clear D gene. The CDR3 extends over 16 amino acids. V shed 4 bases and J shed 0 bases, with 14 bases lying between them. Germline V gene data show CDR1 as SGHRS and CDR2 as YFSETQ. The CDR3 loop is CASSIQTEVSYNEQFF. The DNA for the CDR3 is TGCGCCAGCAGCATTCAAACGGAAGTCTCCTACAATGAGCAGTTCTTC.

The chain couples TRBV7-7 to TRBJ2-1; D tentatively fits TRBD1 or TRBD2 (7 bases each). This CDR3 is 16 amino acids long. Germline CDR1 is SSHAT and CDR2 is FNYEAQ (reference sequence). V was shortened by 5 bases and J by 7 bases, with 21 bases between the two germline ends. The CDR3, as DNA: TGTGCCAGCAGCCAGGGGGGGTCCACTGTGTTTAATGAGCAGTTCTTC. Its protein is CASSQGGSTVFNEQFF.